This passage covers 10 T cell receptor beta chains from one sample sequenced in a study of cytomegalovirus exposure and HLA in healthy donors (dated by TCRdb to 2016 to 2017). The method was the immunoSEQ multiplex PCR assay. For the multiplex PCR, a mixture combining 60 forward primers for TCR Vbeta segments and 13 reverse primers for TCR Jbeta segments was used. As stored in TCRdb, this immuneACCESS dataset retains in-frame rearrangements with V and J assigned. A fraction of the clones does not appear; measured against another copy, unresolved V genes explain less than half of the discrepancy, and the remainder lacks a known reason. Across this sample there are more than 140,000 clones, with under 70% seen only once. The leading ten clones occupy roughly 3.1% of the sample. Sequenced material: PBMCs. Receptors were obtained from a woman in her thirties in good health and CMV-seropositive.

A few counts support this clone. The chain couples TRBV25-1 to TRBJ1-1, with TRBD1 as a possible D gene (6 bases). The V gene lost 4 bases and the J gene lost 2 bases, with 14 bases spanning the gap. Germline values: CDR1 MGHDK, CDR2 SYGVNS. The CDR3 length is 15 residues. CDR3 DNA: TGTGCCAGCAGTGGCCACGGACAGCTAAACACTGAAGCTTTCTTT. Translation gives CASSGHGQLNTEAFF.

The V gene is TRBV28, the J gene TRBJ2-7; 10 bases fit TRBD1. This CDR3 comprises 15 residues. After removal of 3 bases from V and 6 bases from J, the junction contained 8 bases not matched to a gene. Germline values: CDR1 MDHEN, CDR2 SYDVKM. CDR3 in DNA: TGTGCCAGCAGTTTTCGTTCCGGGACAGGGGCCGAGCAGTACTTC. It yields the protein CASSFRSGTGAEQYF.

This clone was seen only a few times. The rearrangement joins TRBV7-2 to TRBJ2-7; 11 nucleotides line up with TRBD2. The CDR3 consists of 15 residues. The V segment lost 3 bases and the J segment 0 bases; nucleotides outside the gene matches: 1. Germline V gene lookup returns CDR1 SGHTA and CDR2 FQGNSA. CDR3 DNA sequence: TGTGCCAGCAGCTTGGGACTAGCGGTCTCCTACGAGCAGTACTTC. It translates to CASSLGLAVSYEQYF.

V gene TRBV15 combines with J gene TRBJ1-1, with TRBD1 identical over 8 bases. The CDR3 sequence is 12 residues long. The V gene end was trimmed by 9 bases and the J gene end by 1 base; junction bases not matched to a gene: 1. The germline CDR1 and CDR2 sequences are LNHNV and YYDKDF (reference sequence). The CDR3 DNA sequence: TGTGCCACTGGACAGGGGAACACTGAAGCTTTCTTT. Amino acids: CATGQGNTEAFF.

The chain carries TRBV7-2 and TRBJ2-2, with 8 positions matching TRBD2. Germline-derived CDR1 and CDR2 are SGHTA and FQGNSA. The ends lost 3 bases at V and 5 bases at J; junction bases unmatched: 8. This CDR3 spans 16 amino acids. This CDR3 reads CASSLERGYYTGELFF. DNA of the CDR3: TGTGCCAGCAGCTTGGAGCGGGGGTACTATACCGGGGAGCTGTTTTTT. The full variable domain, with the rest looked up from reference TRBV7-2 and TRBJ2-2, is GAGVSQSPSNKVTEKGKDVELRCDPISGHTALYWYRQSLGQGLEFLIYFQGNSAPDKSGLPSDRFSAERTGGSVSTLTIQRTQQEDSAVYLCASSLERGYYTGELFFGEGSRLTVL.

The chain's CDR3 is CASSLWATERLIDTQYF. CDR3 nucleotides: TGCGCCAGCAGCTTGTGGGCTACCGAACGGTTAATAGATACGCAGTATTTT. V gene TRBV5-1 combines with J gene TRBJ2-3; no clear D gene. The ends were cut back, 1 base at V and 5 bases at J, with 20 bases in the middle. The CDR3 has 17 amino acids. The germline gives CDR1 SGHRS, CDR2 YFSETQ.

J is TRBJ2-7 and V is TRBV6-1; D is unclear. V was pared by 0 bases and J by 2 bases, with 5 bases between. This CDR3 has 13 amino acids. The germline V gene encodes CDR1 MNHNS and CDR2 SASEGT. The CDR3 is CASSEAATYEQYF. DNA of the CDR3: TGTGCCAGCAGTGAAGCAGCAACCTACGAGCAGTACTTC.

The V and J genes are TRBV27 and TRBJ2-5; 10 nucleotides agree with TRBD2. This CDR3 spans 15 amino acids. Trimming at V came to 5 bases and at J to 6 bases, leaving 9 bases not matched to a gene. CDR1 and CDR2 from the germline V gene are MNHEY and SMNVEV (reference sequence). The DNA for the CDR3 is TGTGCCAGCAGTCCCGATAGCGGGAGGTTGAAGACCCAGTACTTC. Encoded protein: CASSPDSGRLKTQYF.

The chain combines TRBV6-1 with TRBJ2-1; tentatively, D is TRBD2 (6 bases). The CDR3 extends over 14 amino acids. From germline, CDR1 is MNHNS and CDR2 SASEGT. V lost 7 bases and J lost 2, with 12 bases in between. The CDR3 DNA sequence: TGTGCCAGCATAGTAGCGGCTGCCTACAATGAGCAGTTCTTC. It codes for CASIVAAAYNEQFF.

V is TRBV4-1 and J is TRBJ1-5, with a possible D match to TRBD1 (5 bases). The germline V gene has CDR1 MGHRA and CDR2 YSYEKL. This CDR3 is 16 amino acids long. Trimming removed 0 bases at V and 0 bases at J, with 9 bases between. The chain's CDR3 is CASSQEGHLSNQPQHF. The CDR3 nucleotides read TGCGCCAGCAGCCAAGAGGGGCATCTTAGCAATCAGCCCCAGCATTTT.